This note documents a single T cell receptor beta chain sequence. Donors were grouped by their self-reported clinical history. This entry comes from a study of blood T cell repertoires in COVID-19. In the original analysis: Reference gene primer amplification gave estimated nucleated cell counts. Sequencing used immunoSEQ multiplex PCR; TCRdb keeps in-frame clones, though not all of them. For V, J and clone size, that table is used; D and trimming come from the DNA. Here the sample spans 250,000 or so clones, 88% being singletons. This CDR3 comprises 15 residues. CDR1 and CDR2 (germline): SNHLY, FYNNEI. The V and J ends lost 4 bases and 5 bases respectively, with 17 bases between them.

The chain uses TRBV2 and TRBJ1-1; maybe TRBD1 (5 bases). This sequence was found in a woman in her forties with acute COVID-19. The sequenced sample was PBMCs or T cells enriched from blood (not recorded which). The CDR3 loop is CASSGRSGMRTEAFF. The CDR3, as DNA: TGTGCCAGCAGTGGAAGATCAGGGATGCGGACTGAAGCTTTCTTT.